This T cell receptor (beta chain) was identified in a study of cytomegalovirus exposure and HLA in healthy donors. Study conclusions and caveats: Available immune exposure information covered CMV serostatus only.

PCR amplification relied on 60 Vbeta primers (plus 13 Jbeta primers). TCRdb's copy holds only in-frame clones and misses some; the assay was immunoSEQ multiplex PCR. The repertoire holds 210,000 or so clones, with over 70% as singletons. Note on this clone: Its antigen is not identified.

The germline gives CDR1 SEHNR, CDR2 FQNEAQ (reference sequence). There are 17 residues in the CDR3. Trimming cost V 1 base and J 4 bases, with 19 bases left between them. The chain employs TRBV7-9 and TRBJ1-1; a weak D match, TRBD1 (5 bases). Sequenced material: PBMCs. The TCR originated in a boy aged 2 to 10 in good health and CMV-seronegative. The CDR3 sequence: CASSLGPIRDWGTEAFF. In DNA form, the CDR3 reads TGTGCCAGCAGCTTAGGTCCCATCAGGGACTGGGGCACTGAAGCTTTCTTT.